The rows below give T cell receptor beta chains drawn from one sample of a study of blood T cell repertoires in COVID-19. Some clones are missing from TCRdb's copy, which holds only in-frame ones; the method was immunoSEQ multiplex PCR. Of some 250,000 clones in the sample, 86% were seen once. The source material was peripheral blood. Every receptor here comes from a man aged 80 or over with acute or convalescent COVID-19. Both conserved end residues are part of each CDR3. The order of the fields is D gene, V gene, clone size, J gene, CDR3 DNA, CDR3 protein. D genes are given only for firm matches. Expanded clones are given a class, and other clones once, few, many or no size at all.

D: TRBD1; V: TRBV19; size: once; J: TRBJ1-6; DNA: TGTGCCAGTAGTAGCAGGGGGCGCGAGTCCCTCCACTTT; CDR3: CASSSRGRESLHF
D: TRBD2; V: TRBV10-2; size: NA; J: TRBJ2-5; DNA: TGCGCCAGCAGAGGACTAGCGGGAGGTGAGACCCAGTACTTC; CDR3: CASRGLAGGETQYF
D: NA; V: TRBV7-2; size: NA; J: TRBJ1-3; DNA: TGTGCCAGCAGCACAACCGGGACACCAGGAAACACCATATATTTT; CDR3: CASSTTGTPGNTIYF
D: TRBD1; V: TRBV6-4; size: NA; J: TRBJ1-5; DNA: TGTGCCAGCAGAAACAGGGGATTGAGCAATCAGCCCCAGCATTTT; CDR3: CASRNRGLSNQPQHF
D: TRBD2; V: TRBV4-1; size: NA; J: TRBJ2-1; DNA: TGCGCCAGCAGCCAACTAGCGGTGAGCTCCTACAATGAGCAGTTCTTC; CDR3: CASSQLAVSSYNEQFF
D: TRBD1; V: TRBV12-3/TRBV12-4; size: NA; J: TRBJ2-7; DNA: TGTGCCAGCAGTCATGCAGGGGGCTACGAGCAGTACTTC; CDR3: CASSHAGGYEQYF
D: NA; V: TRBV19; size: NA; J: TRBJ1-1; DNA: TGTGCCAGTAGTTTCCTGCCAACCGCAATCACAGGCACTGAAGCTTTCTTT; CDR3: CASSFLPTAITGTEAFF
D: NA; V: TRBV1; size: NA; J: TRBJ1-5; DNA: TGCACCAGCAGCCAAGGAGGGAATAGCAATCAGCCCCAGCATTTT; CDR3: CTSSQGGNSNQPQHF
D: NA; V: TRBV6-2/TRBV6-3; size: NA; J: TRBJ1-4; DNA: TGTGCCAGCAGTTACTCGCCACAGGGATCAAAACTGTTTTTT; CDR3: CASSYSPQGSKLFF
D: NA; V: TRBV7-3; size: NA; J: TRBJ2-5; DNA: TGTGCCAGCAGCCATCCGGGGGAGACCCAGTACTTC; CDR3: CASSHPGETQYF
D: NA; V: TRBV28; size: NA; J: TRBJ1-6; DNA: TGTGCCAGCAGTTTCAACAATTTATTGTTTCAGCCCCTCCACTTT; CDR3: CASSFNNLLFQPLHF
D: TRBD2; V: TRBV27; size: NA; J: TRBJ2-7; DNA: TGTGCCAGCAGTTCGACTAGCGGGATTGGCGAGCAGTACTTC; CDR3: CASSSTSGIGEQYF
D: TRBD2; V: TRBV28; size: NA; J: TRBJ2-1; DNA: TGTGCCAGCAGCCCAATACCCAGCGGGAACTCCTACAATGAGCAGTTCTTC; CDR3: CASSPIPSGNSYNEQFF